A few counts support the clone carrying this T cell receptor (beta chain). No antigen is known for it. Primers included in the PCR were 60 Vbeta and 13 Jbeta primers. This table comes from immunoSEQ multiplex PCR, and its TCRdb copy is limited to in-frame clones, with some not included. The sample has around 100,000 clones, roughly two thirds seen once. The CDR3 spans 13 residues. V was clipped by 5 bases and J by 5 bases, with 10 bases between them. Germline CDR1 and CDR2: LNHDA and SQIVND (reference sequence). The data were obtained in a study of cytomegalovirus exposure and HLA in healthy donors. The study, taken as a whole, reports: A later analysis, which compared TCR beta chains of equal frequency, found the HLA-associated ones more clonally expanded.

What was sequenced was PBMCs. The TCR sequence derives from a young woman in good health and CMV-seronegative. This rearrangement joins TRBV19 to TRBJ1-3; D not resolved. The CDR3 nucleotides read TGTGCCAGTAGTTCCCGGAGCCGAAACACCATATATTTT. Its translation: CASSSRSRNTIYF.